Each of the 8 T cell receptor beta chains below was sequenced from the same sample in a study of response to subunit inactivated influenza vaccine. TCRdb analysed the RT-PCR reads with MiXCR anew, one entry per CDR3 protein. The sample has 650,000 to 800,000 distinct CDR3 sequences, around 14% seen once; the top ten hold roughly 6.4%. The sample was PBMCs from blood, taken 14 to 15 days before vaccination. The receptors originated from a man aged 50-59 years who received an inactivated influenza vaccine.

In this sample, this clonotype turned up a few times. CDR3 sequence: CASSRDGPDTGELFF. The CDR3 nucleotides are TGCGCCAGCAGCCGGGACGGCCCCGACACCGGGGAGCTGTTTTTT. This chain joins TRBV5-1 and TRBJ2-2; D may be TRBD1 or TRBD2 (5 bases each). Germline CDR1 is SGHRS and CDR2 is YFSETQ. The CDR3 totals 15 residues. The V end lost 4 bases, the J end lost 3 bases, and 13 bases lay between the germline ends.

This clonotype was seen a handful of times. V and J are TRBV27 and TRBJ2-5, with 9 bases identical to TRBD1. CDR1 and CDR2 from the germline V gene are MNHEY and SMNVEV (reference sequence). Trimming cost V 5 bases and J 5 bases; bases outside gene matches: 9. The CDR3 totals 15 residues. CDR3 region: CASSIRTGVGETQYF. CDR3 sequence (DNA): TGTGCCAGCAGTATCCGGACAGGGGTAGGGGAGACCCAGTACTTC.

The CDR3: CASSLPWTGTGDTQYF. CDR3 in DNA: TGTGCCAGCAGCCTTCCCTGGACAGGGACGGGAGATACGCAGTATTTT. The rearrangement links TRBV7-2 to TRBJ2-3, with 8 bases lining up with TRBD1. Germline trimming cut 5 bases from V and 5 bases from J; bases unmatched to any gene: 12. The CDR3 contains 16 residues. CDR1 is SGHTA and CDR2 is FQGNSA in the germline V gene.

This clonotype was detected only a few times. Here the CDR3 reads CASGTLRTQYF. CDR3 DNA: TGTGCCAGCGGGACCCTCAGGACCCAGTACTTC. V usage is TRBV28 and J usage is TRBJ2-5, with D perhaps assigned TRBD1 or TRBD2 (5 bases each). Trimming removed 8 bases at V and 7 bases at J, with 11 bases between. Germline CDR1 is MDHEN and CDR2 is SYDVKM. The CDR3 contains 11 residues.

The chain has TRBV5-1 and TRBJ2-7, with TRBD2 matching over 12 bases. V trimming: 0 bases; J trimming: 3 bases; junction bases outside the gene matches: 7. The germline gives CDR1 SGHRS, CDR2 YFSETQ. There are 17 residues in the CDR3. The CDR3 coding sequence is TGCGCCAGCAGCTTGGGTACTAGCGGGAGGACAATCTACGAGCAGTACTTC. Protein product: CASSLGTSGRTIYEQYF. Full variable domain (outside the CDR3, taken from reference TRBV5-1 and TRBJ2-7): KAGVTQTPRYLIKTRGQQVTLSCSPISGHRSVSWYQQTPGQGLQFLFEYFSETQRNKGNFPGRFSGRQFSNSRSEMNVSTLELGDSALYLCASSLGTSGRTIYEQYFGPGTRLTVT.

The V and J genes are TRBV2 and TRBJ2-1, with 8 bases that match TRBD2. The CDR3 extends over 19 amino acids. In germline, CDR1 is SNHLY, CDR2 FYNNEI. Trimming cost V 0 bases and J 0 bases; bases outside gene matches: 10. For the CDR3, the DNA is TGTGCCAGCAGTGAAGCCCCGATAGCGGGACTGAGCTCCTACAATGAGCAGTTCTTC. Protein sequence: CASSEAPIAGLSSYNEQFF.

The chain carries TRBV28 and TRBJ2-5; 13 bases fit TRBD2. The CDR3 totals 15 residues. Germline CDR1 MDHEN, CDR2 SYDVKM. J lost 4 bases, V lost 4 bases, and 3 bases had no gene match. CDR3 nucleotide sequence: TGTGCCAGCAGTTCCGGACTAGCGGGAGTAGAGACCCAGTACTTC. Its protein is CASSSGLAGVETQYF.

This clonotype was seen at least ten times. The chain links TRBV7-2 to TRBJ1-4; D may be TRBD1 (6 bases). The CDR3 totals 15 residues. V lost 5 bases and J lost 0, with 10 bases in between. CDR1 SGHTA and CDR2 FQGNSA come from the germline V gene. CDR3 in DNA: TGTGCCAGCAGCCGGCAGGGGACAACTAATGAAAAACTGTTTTTT. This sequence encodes CASSRQGTTNEKLFF.